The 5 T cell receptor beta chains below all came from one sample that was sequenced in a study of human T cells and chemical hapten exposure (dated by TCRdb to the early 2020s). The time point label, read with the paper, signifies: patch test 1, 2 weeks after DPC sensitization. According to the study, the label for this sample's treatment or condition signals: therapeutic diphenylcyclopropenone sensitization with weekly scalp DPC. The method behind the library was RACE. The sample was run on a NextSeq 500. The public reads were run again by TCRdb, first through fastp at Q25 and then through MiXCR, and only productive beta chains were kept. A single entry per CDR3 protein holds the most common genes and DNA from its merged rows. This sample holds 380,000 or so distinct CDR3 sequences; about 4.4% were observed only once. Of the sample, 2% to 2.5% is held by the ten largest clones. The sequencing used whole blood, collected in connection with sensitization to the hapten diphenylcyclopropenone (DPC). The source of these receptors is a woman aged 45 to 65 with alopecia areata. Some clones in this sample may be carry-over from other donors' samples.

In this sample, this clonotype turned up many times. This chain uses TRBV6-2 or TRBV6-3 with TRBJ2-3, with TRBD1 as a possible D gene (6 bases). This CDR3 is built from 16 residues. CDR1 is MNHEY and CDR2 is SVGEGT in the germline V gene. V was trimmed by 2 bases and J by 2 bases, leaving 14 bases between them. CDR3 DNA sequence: TGTGCCAGCAGTTACAAAGGCTGGGGGCACACAGATACGCAGTATTTT. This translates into CASSYKGWGHTDTQYF.

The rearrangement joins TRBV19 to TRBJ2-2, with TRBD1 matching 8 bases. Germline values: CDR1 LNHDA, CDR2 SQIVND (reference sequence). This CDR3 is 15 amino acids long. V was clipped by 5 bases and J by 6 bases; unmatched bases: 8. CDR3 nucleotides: TGTGCCAGTAGTTTACCGGGACAGGTGGCCGGGGAGCTGTTTTTT. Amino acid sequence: CASSLPGQVAGELFF.

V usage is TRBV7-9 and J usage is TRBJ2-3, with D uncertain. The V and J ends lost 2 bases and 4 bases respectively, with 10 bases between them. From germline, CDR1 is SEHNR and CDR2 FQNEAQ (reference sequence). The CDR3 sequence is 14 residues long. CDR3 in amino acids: CASSLPGEADTQYF. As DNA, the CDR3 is TGTGCCAGCAGCTTACCGGGCGAGGCAGATACGCAGTATTTT.

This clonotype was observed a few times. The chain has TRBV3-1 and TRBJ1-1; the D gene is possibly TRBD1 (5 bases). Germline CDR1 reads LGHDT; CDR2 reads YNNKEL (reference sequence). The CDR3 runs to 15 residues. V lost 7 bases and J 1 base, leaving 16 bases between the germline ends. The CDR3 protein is CASIPRGVENTEAFF. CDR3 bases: TGTGCCAGCATCCCAAGGGGAGTGGAGAACACTGAAGCTTTCTTT.

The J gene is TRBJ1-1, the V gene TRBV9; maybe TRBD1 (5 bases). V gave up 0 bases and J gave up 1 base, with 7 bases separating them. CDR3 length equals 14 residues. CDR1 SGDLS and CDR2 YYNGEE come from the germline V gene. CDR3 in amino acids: CASSVGRENTEAFF. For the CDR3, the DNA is TGTGCCAGCAGCGTAGGCAGGGAGAACACTGAAGCTTTCTTT.